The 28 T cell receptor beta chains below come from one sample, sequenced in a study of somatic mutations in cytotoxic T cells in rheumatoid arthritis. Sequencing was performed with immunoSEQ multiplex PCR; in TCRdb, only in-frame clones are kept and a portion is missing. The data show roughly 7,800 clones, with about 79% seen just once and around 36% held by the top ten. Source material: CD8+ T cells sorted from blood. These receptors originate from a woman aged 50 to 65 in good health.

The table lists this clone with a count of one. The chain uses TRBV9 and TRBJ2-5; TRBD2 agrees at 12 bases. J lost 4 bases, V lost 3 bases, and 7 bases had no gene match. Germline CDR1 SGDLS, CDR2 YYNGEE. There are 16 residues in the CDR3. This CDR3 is CASSALAGGFIETQYF. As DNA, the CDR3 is TGTGCCAGCAGCGCCCTAGCGGGGGGGTTTATAGAGACCCAGTACTTC.

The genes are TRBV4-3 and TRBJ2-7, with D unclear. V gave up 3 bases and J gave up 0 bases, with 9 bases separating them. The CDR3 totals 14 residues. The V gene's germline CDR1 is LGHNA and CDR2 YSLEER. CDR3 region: CASSHAISSYEQYF. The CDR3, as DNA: TGCGCCAGCAGCCACGCAATCAGCTCCTACGAGCAGTACTTC.

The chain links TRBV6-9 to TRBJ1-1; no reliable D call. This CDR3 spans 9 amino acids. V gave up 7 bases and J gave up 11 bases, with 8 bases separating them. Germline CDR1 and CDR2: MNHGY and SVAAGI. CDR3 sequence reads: CASIRRAFF. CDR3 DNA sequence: TGTGCCAGCATCCGCAGGGCTTTCTTT.

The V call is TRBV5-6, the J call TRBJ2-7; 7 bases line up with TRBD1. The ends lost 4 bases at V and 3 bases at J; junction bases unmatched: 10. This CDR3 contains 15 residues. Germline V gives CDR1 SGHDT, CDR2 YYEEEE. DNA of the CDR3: TGTGCCAGCAGCCCGGGGACAGCGGTTGGCTACGAGCAGTACTTC. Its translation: CASSPGTAVGYEQYF.

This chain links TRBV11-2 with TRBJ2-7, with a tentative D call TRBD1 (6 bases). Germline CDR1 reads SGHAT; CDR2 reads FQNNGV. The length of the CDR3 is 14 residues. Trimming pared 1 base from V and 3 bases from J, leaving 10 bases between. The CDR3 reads CASSLGAGDYEQYF. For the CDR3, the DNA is TGTGCCAGCAGCTTAGGGGCAGGGGACTACGAGCAGTACTTC.

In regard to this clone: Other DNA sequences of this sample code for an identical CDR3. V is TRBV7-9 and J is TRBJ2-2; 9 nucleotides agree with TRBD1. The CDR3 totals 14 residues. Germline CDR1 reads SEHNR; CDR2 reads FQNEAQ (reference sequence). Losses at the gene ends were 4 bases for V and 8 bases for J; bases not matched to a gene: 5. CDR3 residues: CASSWDRATGELFF. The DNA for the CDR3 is TGTGCCAGCAGCTGGGACAGGGCCACAGGGGAGCTGTTTTTT.

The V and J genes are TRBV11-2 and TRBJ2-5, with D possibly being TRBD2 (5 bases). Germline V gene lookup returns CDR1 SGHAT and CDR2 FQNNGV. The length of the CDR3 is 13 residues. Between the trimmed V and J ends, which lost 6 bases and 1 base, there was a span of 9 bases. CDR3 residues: CASRAVFQETQYF. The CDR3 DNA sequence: TGTGCCAGCAGAGCGGTTTTCCAAGAGACCCAGTACTTC.

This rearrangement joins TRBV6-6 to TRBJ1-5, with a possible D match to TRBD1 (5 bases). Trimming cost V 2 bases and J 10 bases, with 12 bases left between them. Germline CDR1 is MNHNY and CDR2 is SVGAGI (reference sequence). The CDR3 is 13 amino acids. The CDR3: CASSYATGVPQHF. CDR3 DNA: TGTGCCAGCAGTTACGCCACAGGAGTTCCCCAGCATTTT.

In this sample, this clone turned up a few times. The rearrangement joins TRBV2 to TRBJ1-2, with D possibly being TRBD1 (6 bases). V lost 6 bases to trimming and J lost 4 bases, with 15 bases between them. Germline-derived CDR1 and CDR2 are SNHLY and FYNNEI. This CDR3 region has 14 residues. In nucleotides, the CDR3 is TGTGCCAGCAGATGGGGGGGGGCGGGCTATGGCTACACCTTC. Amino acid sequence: CASRWGGAGYGYTF.

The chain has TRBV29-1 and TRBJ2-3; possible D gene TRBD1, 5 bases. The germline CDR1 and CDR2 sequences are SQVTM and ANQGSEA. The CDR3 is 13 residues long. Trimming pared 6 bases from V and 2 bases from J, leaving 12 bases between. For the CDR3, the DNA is TGCAGCGTCCTACAGGAGAACACAGATACGCAGTATTTT. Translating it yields CSVLQENTDTQYF.

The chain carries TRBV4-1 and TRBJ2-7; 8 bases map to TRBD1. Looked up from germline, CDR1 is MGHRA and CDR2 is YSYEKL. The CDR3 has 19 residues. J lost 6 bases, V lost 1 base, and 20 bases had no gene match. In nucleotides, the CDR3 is TGCGCCAGCAGCCAAGCGGCACTTCCCCACAGCGTCACAGGGGGCGAGCAGTACTTC. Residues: CASSQAALPHSVTGGEQYF.

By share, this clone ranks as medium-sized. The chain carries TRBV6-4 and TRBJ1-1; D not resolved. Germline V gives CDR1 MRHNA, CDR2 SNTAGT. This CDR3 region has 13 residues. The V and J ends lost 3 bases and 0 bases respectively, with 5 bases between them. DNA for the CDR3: TGTGCCAGCAGTGAGGAGGTGAACACTGAAGCTTTCTTT. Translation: CASSEEVNTEAFF.

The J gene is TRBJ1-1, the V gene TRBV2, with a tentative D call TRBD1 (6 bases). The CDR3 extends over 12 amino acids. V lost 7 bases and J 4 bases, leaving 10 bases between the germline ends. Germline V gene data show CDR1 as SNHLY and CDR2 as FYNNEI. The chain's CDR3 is CASTPQGTEAFF. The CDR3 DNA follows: TGTGCCAGCACGCCACAGGGCACTGAAGCTTTCTTT.

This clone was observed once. CDR3 DNA: TGTGCCAGCAGTAGACTAGCGGGGGATAGCACAGATACGCAGTATTTT. Translating it yields CASSRLAGDSTDTQYF. This rearrangement joins TRBV28 to TRBJ2-3; 12 bases are shared with TRBD2. The length of the CDR3 is 16 residues. Losses at the gene ends were 5 bases for V and 0 bases for J; bases not matched to a gene: 3. Germline CDR1 is MDHEN and CDR2 is SYDVKM.

The CDR3 bases are TGTGCCAGCAGACCCACAGGGGGCTACGAGCAGTACTTC. Translated, it gives CASRPTGGYEQYF. This sequence joins TRBV4-2 and TRBJ2-7, with 8 bases identical to TRBD1. The germline V gene has CDR1 LGHNA and CDR2 YNFKEQ. The CDR3 contains 13 residues. The V and J ends lost 6 bases and 3 bases, in that order; junction bases with no gene match: 4.

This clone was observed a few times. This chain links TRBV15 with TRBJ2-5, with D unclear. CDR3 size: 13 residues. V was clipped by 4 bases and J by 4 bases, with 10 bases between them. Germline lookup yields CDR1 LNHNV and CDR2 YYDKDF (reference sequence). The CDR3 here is CATSMVAGETQYF. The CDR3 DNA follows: TGTGCCACCAGCATGGTAGCCGGAGAGACCCAGTACTTC.

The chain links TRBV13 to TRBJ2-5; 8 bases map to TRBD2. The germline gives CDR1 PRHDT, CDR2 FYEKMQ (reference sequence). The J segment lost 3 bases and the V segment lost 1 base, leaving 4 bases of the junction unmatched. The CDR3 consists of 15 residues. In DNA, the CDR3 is TGTGCCAGCAGCTTAGATAGCGGGGTGGAAGAGACCCAGTACTTC. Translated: CASSLDSGVEETQYF.

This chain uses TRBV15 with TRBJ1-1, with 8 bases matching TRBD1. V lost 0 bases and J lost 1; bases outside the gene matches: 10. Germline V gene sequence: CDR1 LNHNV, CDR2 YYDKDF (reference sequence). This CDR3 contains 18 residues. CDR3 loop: CATSRDRPPGTGNTEAFF. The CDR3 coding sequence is TGTGCCACCAGCAGAGATCGGCCCCCAGGGACAGGGAACACTGAAGCTTTCTTT.

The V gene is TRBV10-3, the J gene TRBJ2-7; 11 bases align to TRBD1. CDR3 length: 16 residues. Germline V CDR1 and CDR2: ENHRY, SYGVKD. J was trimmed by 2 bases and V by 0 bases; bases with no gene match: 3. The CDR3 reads CAISESGQGAAYEQYF. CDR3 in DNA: TGTGCCATCAGTGAGTCAGGACAGGGGGCCGCCTACGAGCAGTACTTC.

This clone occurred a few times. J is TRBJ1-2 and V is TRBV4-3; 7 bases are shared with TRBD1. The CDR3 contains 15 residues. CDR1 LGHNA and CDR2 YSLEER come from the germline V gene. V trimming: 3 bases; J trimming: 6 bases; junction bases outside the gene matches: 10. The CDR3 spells CASSHSIRDRNGYTF. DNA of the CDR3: TGCGCCAGCAGCCACTCGATCCGGGACAGAAATGGCTACACCTTC.

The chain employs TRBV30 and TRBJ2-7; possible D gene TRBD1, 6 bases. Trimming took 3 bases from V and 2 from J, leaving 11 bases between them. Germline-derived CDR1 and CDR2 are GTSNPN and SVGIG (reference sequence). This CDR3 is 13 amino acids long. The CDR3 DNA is TGTGCCTGGAGCACCGGGACAACCTACGAGCAGTACTTC. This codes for CAWSTGTTYEQYF.

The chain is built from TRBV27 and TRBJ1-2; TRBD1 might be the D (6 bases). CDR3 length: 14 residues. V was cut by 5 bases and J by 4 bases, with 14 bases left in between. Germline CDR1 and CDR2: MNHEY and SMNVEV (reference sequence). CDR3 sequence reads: CASSSYRAGYGYTF. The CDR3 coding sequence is TGTGCCAGCAGTAGCTACAGGGCTGGCTATGGCTACACCTTC.

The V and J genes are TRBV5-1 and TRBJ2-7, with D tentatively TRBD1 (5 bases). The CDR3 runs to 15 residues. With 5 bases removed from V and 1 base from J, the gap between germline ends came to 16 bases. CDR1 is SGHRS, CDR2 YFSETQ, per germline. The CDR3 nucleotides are TGCGCCAGCAGAGCTGTGACAGTCCTATCCTACGAGCAGTACTTC. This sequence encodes CASRAVTVLSYEQYF.

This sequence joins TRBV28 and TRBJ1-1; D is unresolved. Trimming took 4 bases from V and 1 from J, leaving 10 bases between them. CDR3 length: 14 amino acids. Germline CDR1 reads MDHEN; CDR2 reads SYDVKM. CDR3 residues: CASSSPGKNTEAFF. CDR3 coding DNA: TGTGCCAGCAGTTCGCCGGGAAAGAACACTGAAGCTTTCTTT.

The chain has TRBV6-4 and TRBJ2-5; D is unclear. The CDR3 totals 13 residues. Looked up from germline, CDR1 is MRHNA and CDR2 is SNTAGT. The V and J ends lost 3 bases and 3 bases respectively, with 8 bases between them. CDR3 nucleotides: TGTGCCAGCAGTGAATCCGCGGAAGAGACCCAGTACTTC. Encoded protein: CASSESAEETQYF.

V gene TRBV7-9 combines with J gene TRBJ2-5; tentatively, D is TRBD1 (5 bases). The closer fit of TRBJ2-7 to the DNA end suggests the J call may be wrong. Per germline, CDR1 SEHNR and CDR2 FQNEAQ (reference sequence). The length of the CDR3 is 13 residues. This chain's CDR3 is CASSLAGSYEQYF. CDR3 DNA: TGTGCCAGCAGCCTGGCAGGGTCCTACGAGCAGTACTTC.

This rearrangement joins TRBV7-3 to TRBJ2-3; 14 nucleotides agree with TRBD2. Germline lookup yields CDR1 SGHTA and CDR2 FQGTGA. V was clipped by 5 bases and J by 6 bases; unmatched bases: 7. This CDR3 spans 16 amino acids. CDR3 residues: CASSRLAGGSADTQYF. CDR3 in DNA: TGTGCCAGCAGCCGACTAGCGGGGGGGTCAGCGGATACGCAGTATTTT. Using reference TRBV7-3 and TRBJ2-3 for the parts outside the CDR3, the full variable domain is GAGVSQTPSNKVTEKGKYVELRCDPISGHTALYWYRQSLGQGPEFLIYFQGTGAADDSGLPNDRFFAVRPEGSVSTLKIQRTERGDSAVYLCASSRLAGGSADTQYFGPGTRLTVL.

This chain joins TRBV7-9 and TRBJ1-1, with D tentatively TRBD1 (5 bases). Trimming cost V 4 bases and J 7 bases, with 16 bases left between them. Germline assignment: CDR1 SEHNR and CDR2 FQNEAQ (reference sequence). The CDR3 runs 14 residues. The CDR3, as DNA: TGTGCCAGCAGCTACTTCGGGCAGGGAGGTGAAGCTTTCTTT. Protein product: CASSYFGQGGEAFF. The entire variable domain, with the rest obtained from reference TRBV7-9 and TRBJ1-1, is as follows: DTGVSQNPRHKITKRGQNVTFRCDPISEHNRLYWYRQTLGQGPEFLTYFQNEAQLEKSRLLSDRFSAERPKGSFSTLEIQRTEQGDSAMYLCASSYFGQGGEAFFGQGTRLTVV.